This T cell receptor (beta chain) was sequenced for a study of T cell responses to AZD1222 COVID-19 vaccine. Study results and limitations: Scientists sampled the repertoires only once the peak T cell response had passed.

Comments on this clone: The antigen is unknown.

V dropped 4 bases and J dropped 2 bases, with 10 bases sitting between them. CDR1 is SNHLY and CDR2 is FYNNEI in the germline V gene. The CDR3 loop spans 14 amino acids. The table came from immunoSEQ multiplex PCR; TCRdb's copy has only in-frame clones and leaves some out. The sample lists about 200,000 clones; approximately 90% were seen once. The chain carries TRBV2 and TRBJ2-3; D remains ambiguous. The source material was peripheral blood, sampled 28 days after the second AZD1222 dose. The clonotype comes from an adult who received the AZD1222 COVID-19 vaccine. This CDR3 is CASSVSAITDTQYF. The CDR3 DNA reads TGTGCCAGCAGTGTCTCAGCGATCACAGATACGCAGTATTTT.